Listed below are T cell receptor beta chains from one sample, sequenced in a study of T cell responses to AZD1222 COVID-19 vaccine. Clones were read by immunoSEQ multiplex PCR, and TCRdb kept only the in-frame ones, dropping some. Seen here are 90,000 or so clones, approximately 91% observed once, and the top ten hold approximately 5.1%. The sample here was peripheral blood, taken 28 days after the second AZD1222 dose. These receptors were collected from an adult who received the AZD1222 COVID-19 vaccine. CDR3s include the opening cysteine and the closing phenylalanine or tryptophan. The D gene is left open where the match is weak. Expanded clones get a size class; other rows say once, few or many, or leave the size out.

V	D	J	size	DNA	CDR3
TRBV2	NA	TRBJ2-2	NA	TGTGCCAGCCAGGACTATTTTACCGGGGAGCTGTTTTTT	CASQDYFTGELFF
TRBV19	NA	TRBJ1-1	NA	TGTGCCAGTAGTATAGGAACAGGGTGGGGCACTGAAGCTTTCTTT	CASSIGTGWGTEAFF
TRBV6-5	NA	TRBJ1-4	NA	TGTGCCGTCGGCGGGTCTGAAAAACTGTTTTTT	CAVGGSEKLFF
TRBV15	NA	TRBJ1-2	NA	TGTGCCACCAGCAGAGTCGAAGGGAACTATGGCTACACCTTC	CATSRVEGNYGYTF
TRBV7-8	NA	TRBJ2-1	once	TGTGCCAGCAGCTACTTTCTAGATGAGCAGTTCTTC	CASSYFLDEQFF
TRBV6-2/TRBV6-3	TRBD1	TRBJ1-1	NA	TGTGCCAGCAGTGACAGGGTTCGGCTCACTGAAGCTTTCTTT	CASSDRVRLTEAFF
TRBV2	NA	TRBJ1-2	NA	TGTGCCAGTTTCTGGGGGGAGGGGAGTGGCTACACCTTC	CASFWGEGSGYTF
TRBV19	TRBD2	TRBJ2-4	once	TGTGCCAGTACCTTTAGCGGGGCCAAAAACATTCAGTACTTC	CASTFSGAKNIQYF
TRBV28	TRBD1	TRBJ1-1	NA	TGTGCCAGCACCAGGGGGCTACTAAACACTGAAGCTTTCTTT	CASTRGLLNTEAFF
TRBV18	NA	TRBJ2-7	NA	TGTGCCAGCTCACCGTCGGATTTGACCTACGAGCAGTACTTC	CASSPSDLTYEQYF
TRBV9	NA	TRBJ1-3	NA	TGTGCCAGCAGCGTAGAACCAAGCTCTGGAAACACCATATATTTT	CASSVEPSSGNTIYF
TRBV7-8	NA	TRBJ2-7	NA	TGTGCCAGCAGCTTAGGGCCGAACGAGCAGTACTTC	CASSLGPNEQYF
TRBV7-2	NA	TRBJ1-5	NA	TGTGCCAGCTCCCACAGTAGGGATCAGCCCCAGCATTTT	CASSHSRDQPQHF
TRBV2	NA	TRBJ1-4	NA	TGTGCCAGCAACGGGGGTGAGGGAGAAAAACTGTTTTTT	CASNGGEGEKLFF
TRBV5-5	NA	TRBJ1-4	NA	TGTGCCAGCAGCTTCGCGGGGAATTCTAATGAAAAACTGTTTTTT	CASSFAGNSNEKLFF
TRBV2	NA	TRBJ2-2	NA	TGTGCCAGCAGTGAAGCCGAACACTACACCGGGGAGCTGTTTTTT	CASSEAEHYTGELFF
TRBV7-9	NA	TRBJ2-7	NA	TGTGCCAGCAGCCCCCCAGGGCCCAACTCCTACGAGCAGTACTTC	CASSPPGPNSYEQYF